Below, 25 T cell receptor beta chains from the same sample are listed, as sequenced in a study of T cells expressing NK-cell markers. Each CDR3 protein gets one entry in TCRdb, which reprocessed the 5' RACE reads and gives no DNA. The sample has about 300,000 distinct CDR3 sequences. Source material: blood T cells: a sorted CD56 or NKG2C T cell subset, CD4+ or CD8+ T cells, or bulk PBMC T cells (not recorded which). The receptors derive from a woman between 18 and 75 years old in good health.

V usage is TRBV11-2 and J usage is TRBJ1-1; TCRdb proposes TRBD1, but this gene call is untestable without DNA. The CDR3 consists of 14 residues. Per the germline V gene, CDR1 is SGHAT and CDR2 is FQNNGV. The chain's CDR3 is CASSPDRVNTEAFF.

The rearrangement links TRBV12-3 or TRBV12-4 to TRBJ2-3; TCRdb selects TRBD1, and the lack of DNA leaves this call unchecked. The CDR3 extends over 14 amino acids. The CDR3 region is CASSSQGVTDTQYF.

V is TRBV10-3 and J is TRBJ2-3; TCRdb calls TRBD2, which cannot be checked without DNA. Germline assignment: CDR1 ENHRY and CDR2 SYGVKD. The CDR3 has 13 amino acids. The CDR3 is CAISALPGDTQYF.

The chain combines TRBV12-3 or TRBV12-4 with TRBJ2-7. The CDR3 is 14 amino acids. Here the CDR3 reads CASSLGRSTYEQYF.

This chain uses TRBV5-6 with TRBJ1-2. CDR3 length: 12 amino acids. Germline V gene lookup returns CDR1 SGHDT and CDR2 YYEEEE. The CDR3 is CASSRAKGGYTF.

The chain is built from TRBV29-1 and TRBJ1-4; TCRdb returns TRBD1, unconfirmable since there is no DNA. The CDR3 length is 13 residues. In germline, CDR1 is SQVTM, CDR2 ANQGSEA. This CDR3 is CSVRDGVNEKLFF. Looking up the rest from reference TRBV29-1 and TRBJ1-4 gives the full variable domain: SAVISQKPSRDICQRGTSLTIQCQVDSQVTMMFWYRQQPGQSLTLIATANQGSEATYESGFVIDKFPISRPNLTFSTLTVSNMSPEDSSIYLCSVRDGVNEKLFFGSGTQLSVL.

The CDR3 spells CASSLGTGGWDTQYF. This chain joins TRBV12-3 or TRBV12-4 and TRBJ2-3; TCRdb's assignment of TRBD1 cannot be checked, as there is no DNA. The CDR3 sequence is 15 residues long.

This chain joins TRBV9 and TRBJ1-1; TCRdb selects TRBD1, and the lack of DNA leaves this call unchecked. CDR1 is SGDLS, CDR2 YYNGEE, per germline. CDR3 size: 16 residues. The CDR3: CASSPQGGVMNTEAFF.

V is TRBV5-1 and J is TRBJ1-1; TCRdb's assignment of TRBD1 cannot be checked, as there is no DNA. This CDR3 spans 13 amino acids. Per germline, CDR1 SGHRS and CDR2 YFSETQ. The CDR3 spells CASSLEGRQEAFF.

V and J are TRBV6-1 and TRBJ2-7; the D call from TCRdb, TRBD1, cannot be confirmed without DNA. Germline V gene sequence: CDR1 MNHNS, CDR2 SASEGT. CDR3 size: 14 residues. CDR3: CASRFRQVPYEQYF.

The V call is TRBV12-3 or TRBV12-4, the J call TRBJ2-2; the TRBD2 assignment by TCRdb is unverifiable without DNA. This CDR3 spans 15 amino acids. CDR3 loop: CASSPRTSGMSELFF.

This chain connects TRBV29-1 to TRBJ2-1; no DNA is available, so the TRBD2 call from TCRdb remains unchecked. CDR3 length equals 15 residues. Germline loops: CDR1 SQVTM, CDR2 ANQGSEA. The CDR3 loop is CSVATAGGSSGEQFF.

CDR3 in amino acids: CASSLAGPLGNEQFF. The chain is built from TRBV25-1 and TRBJ2-1; the D call from TCRdb, TRBD1, cannot be confirmed without DNA. CDR1 is MGHDK, CDR2 SYGVNS, per germline. The CDR3 has 15 residues.

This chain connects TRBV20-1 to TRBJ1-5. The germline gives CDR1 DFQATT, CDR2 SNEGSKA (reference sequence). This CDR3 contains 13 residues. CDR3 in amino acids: CSANAGRGQPQHF.

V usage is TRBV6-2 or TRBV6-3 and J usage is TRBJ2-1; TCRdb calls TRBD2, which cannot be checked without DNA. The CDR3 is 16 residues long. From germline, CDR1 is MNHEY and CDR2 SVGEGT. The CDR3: CASSPYPTSGGDEQFF.

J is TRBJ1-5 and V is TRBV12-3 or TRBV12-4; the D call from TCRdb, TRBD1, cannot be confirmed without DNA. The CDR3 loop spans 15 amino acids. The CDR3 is CASRPGTVGNQPQHF.

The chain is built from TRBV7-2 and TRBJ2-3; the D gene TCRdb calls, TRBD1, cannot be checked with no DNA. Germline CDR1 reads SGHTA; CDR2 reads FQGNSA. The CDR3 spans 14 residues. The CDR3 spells CASTLGGGPDTQYF. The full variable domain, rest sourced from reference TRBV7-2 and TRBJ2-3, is GAGVSQSPSNKVTEKGKDVELRCDPISGHTALYWYRQSLGQGLEFLIYFQGNSAPDKSGLPSDRFSAERTGGSVSTLTIQRTQQEDSAVYLCASTLGGGPDTQYFGPGTRLTVL.

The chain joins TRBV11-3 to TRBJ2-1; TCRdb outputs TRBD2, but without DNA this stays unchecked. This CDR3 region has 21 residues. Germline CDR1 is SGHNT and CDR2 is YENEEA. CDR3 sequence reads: CASSPTPGTSGRNGPYNEQFF.

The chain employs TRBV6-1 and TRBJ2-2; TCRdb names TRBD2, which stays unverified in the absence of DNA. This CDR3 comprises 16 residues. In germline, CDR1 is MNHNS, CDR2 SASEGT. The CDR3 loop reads CASRGLAGADTGELFF.

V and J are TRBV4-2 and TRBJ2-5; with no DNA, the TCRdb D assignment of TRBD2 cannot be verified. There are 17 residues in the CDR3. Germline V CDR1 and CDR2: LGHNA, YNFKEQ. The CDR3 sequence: CASSQVTVAGTQETQYF.

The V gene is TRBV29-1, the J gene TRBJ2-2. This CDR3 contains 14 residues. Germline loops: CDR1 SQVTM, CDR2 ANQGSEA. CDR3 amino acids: CSGHSDANTGELFF.

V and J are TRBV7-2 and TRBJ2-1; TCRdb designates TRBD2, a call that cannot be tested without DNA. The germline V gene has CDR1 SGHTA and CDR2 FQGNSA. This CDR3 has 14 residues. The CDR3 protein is CATNPSDFYNEQLF. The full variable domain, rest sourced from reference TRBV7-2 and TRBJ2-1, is GAGVSQSPSNKVTEKGKDVELRCDPISGHTALYWYRQSLGQGLEFLIYFQGNSAPDKSGLPSDRFSAERTGGSVSTLTIQRTQQEDSAVYLCATNPSDFYNEQLFGPGTRLTVL.

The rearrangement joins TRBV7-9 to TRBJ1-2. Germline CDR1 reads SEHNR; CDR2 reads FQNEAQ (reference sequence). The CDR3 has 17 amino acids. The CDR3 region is CASSFRLVAGANYGYTF. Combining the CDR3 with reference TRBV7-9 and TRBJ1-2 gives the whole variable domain DTGVSQNPRHKITKRGQNVTFRCDPISEHNRLYWYRQTLGQGPEFLTYFQNEAQLEKSRLLSDRFSAERPKGSFSTLEIQRTEQGDSAMYLCASSFRLVAGANYGYTFGSGTRLTVV.

The CDR3 loop is CASSLLGEEAETQYF. This chain joins TRBV7-3 and TRBJ2-5. The CDR3 contains 15 residues. The V gene's germline CDR1 is SGHTA and CDR2 FQGTGA.

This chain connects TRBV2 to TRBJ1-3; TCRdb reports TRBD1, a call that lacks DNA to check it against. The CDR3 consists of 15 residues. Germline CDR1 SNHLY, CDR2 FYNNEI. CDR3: CASRRQGIGGNTIYF.